A single sample gave rise to the 28 T cell receptor beta chains below, sequenced in a study of identical twins. Using its own MiXCR run on the 5' RACE reads, TCRdb lists one record per CDR3 protein. The repertoire holds about 200,000 distinct CDR3 sequences, with approximately 9% as singletons. Material: memory (CD45RO+) T cells sorted from blood. The receptor set was obtained from a young woman in good health.

The CDR3 loop reads CASSSAGTGGTEAFF. The DNA for the CDR3 is TGTGCCAGCAGTTCGGCCGGGACAGGGGGTACTGAAGCTTTCTTT. This chain links TRBV27 with TRBJ1-1; TRBD1 matches at 11 bases. Looked up from germline, CDR1 is MNHEY and CDR2 is SMNVEV (reference sequence). V was pared by 4 bases and J by 5 bases, with 6 bases of the junction left unmatched. CDR3 length equals 15 residues.

This clonotype was seen more than once but under ten times. This rearrangement joins TRBV11-2 to TRBJ2-7; 7 nucleotides match TRBD2. Per the germline V gene, CDR1 is SGHAT and CDR2 is FQNNGV. The CDR3 has 13 amino acids. J gave up 4 bases and V 5 bases, and 5 bases lay outside the gene matches. CDR3: CASSRGGIYEQYF. The DNA for the CDR3 is TGTGCCAGCAGCCGGGGAGGGATTTACGAGCAGTACTTC.

CDR3 in amino acids: CASRQTNEQFF. The CDR3 DNA follows: TGTGCCAGCAGGCAAACGAATGAGCAGTTCTTC. V is TRBV12-3 or TRBV12-4 and J is TRBJ2-1, with no clear D. With 6 bases removed from V and 7 bases from J, the gap between germline ends came to 7 bases. The CDR3 consists of 11 residues.

The J gene is TRBJ2-7, the V gene TRBV11-2; D is uncertain. The germline gives CDR1 SGHAT, CDR2 FQNNGV. This CDR3 spans 13 amino acids. Trimming removed 5 bases from V and 4 bases from J, with 12 bases in between. CDR3 nucleotides: TGTGCCAGCAGCACTGGGCACGGGTACGAGCAGTACTTC. It encodes CASSTGHGYEQYF. Based on the CDR3 plus reference TRBV11-2 and TRBJ2-7, the full variable domain is EAGVAQSPRYKIIEKRQSVAFWCNPISGHATLYWYQQILGQGPKLLIQFQNNGVVDDSQLPKDRFSAERLKGVDSTLKIQPAKLEDSAVYLCASSTGHGYEQYFGPGTRLTVT.

The rearrangement links TRBV10-3 to TRBJ2-6; D unresolved. The V gene lost 5 bases and the J gene lost 0 bases, with 11 bases spanning the gap. CDR1 is ENHRY, CDR2 SYGVKD, per germline. This CDR3 is built from 16 residues. The CDR3 nucleotides are TGTGCCATCAGTCCCGGTGGCGGCTCTGGGGCCAACGTCCTGACTTTC. Its translation: CAISPGGGSGANVLTF.

At least ten counts were recorded for this clonotype. V and J are TRBV27 and TRBJ1-2, with D uncertain. This CDR3 region has 13 residues. Germline values: CDR1 MNHEY, CDR2 SMNVEV (reference sequence). Trimming removed 7 bases from V and 8 bases from J, with 17 bases in between. CDR3: CASTPRGSWGYTF. The CDR3 DNA sequence: TGTGCCAGCACCCCCCGGGGTTCATGGGGCTACACCTTC.

The V gene is TRBV7-9, the J gene TRBJ2-2; D ambiguous. CDR1 is SEHNR, CDR2 FQNEAQ, per germline (reference sequence). The CDR3 loop spans 12 amino acids. V was shortened by 4 bases and J by 6 bases, with 6 bases between the two germline ends. CDR3 DNA sequence: TGTGCCAGCAGCTATAACTCCGGGGAGCTGTTTTTT. Amino acid sequence: CASSYNSGELFF.

This clonotype was observed a handful of times. CDR3 bases: TGTGCCAGCTCACCATCCCAGGACAGATCCATATATTTT. Translation: CASSPSQDRSIYF. The chain uses TRBV18 and TRBJ1-3, with D maybe TRBD1 (6 bases). CDR3 length: 13 amino acids. In germline, CDR1 is KGHSH, CDR2 LQKENI. Deletions cut 2 bases from V and 11 bases from J, with 13 bases between.

This clonotype was seen a few times. The CDR3 sequence: CASRTVGGFGGQFF. CDR3 coding DNA: TGTGCCAGCCGCACCGTTGGGGGCTTCGGGGGGCAGTTCTTC. The rearrangement uses TRBV7-2 and TRBJ2-1; D assignment may be TRBD1 or TRBD2 (6 bases each). Germline CDR1 reads SGHTA; CDR2 reads FQGNSA. The CDR3 length is 14 residues. The V and J ends lost 8 bases and 12 bases respectively, with 23 bases between them.

There are many counts of this clonotype. The rearrangement joins TRBV20-1 to TRBJ2-7, with 7 bases lining up with TRBD1. J gave up 5 bases and V 5 bases, and 12 bases lay outside the gene matches. This CDR3 is 14 amino acids long. Germline V lookup: CDR1 DFQATT, CDR2 SNEGSKA (reference sequence). The CDR3 DNA is TGCAGTGCTCACGACTCCGGGACAGTAGACGAGCAGTACTTC. Its protein is CSAHDSGTVDEQYF.

In this sample, this clonotype turned up many times. The chain uses TRBV7-9 and TRBJ1-5; D possibly corresponds to TRBD1 (6 bases). The V and J ends lost 7 bases and 4 bases respectively, with 14 bases between them. The CDR3 extends over 14 amino acids. Germline CDR1 reads SEHNR; CDR2 reads FQNEAQ (reference sequence). CDR3 sequence (DNA): TGTGCCAGCACCCCACCAGGGGCAAATCAGCCCCAGCATTTT. It is translated as CASTPPGANQPQHF.

A few counts support this clonotype. A single base separates this from a much larger clone, so it may be a read error. The chain joins TRBV7-2 to TRBJ2-7; D is undetermined. Trimming removed 1 base at V and 6 bases at J, with 10 bases between. The CDR3 runs 13 residues. The germline CDR1 and CDR2 sequences are SGHTA and FQGNSA. The CDR3 here is CASSLEKIREQYF. The CDR3 nucleotides read TGTGCCAGCAGCTTAGAAAAAATTCGCGAGCAGTACTTC.

This clonotype was observed a few times. This chain links TRBV6-4 with TRBJ2-2; D is perhaps TRBD2 (6 bases). This CDR3 comprises 13 residues. Germline values: CDR1 MRHNA, CDR2 SNTAGT. The V end was cut by 4 bases, the J end by 4 bases, with 7 bases between. The CDR3 loop reads CASSAGVTGELFF. CDR3 nucleotide sequence: TGTGCCAGCAGTGCGGGGGTCACCGGGGAGCTGTTTTTT.

This clonotype appeared a few times. This sequence joins TRBV29-1 and TRBJ2-7; D call uncertain. The V end lost 6 bases, the J end lost 0 bases, and 15 bases lay between the germline ends. Germline V CDR1 and CDR2: SQVTM, ANQGSEA. This CDR3 region has 14 residues. The CDR3 DNA is TGCAGCGTGGGTAAGACGGCCTACTCCTACGAGCAGTACTTC. This encodes CSVGKTAYSYEQYF.

This clonotype was recorded at least ten times. The rearrangement links TRBV7-9 to TRBJ1-1, with D unresolved. With 2 bases removed from V and 1 base from J, the gap between germline ends came to 5 bases. CDR3 size: 13 residues. The germline gives CDR1 SEHNR, CDR2 FQNEAQ (reference sequence). CDR3 bases: TGTGCCAGCAGCTTAACAGAGAACACTGAAGCTTTCTTT. Translating it yields CASSLTENTEAFF.

This clonotype was counted only a few times. The chain carries TRBV19 and TRBJ2-1; D perhaps matches TRBD1 (7 bases). The germline gives CDR1 LNHDA, CDR2 SQIVND (reference sequence). This CDR3 has 15 residues. V was cut by 7 bases and J by 1 base, with 14 bases left in between. The CDR3 protein is CASKEGAHSYNEQFF. The CDR3 DNA reads as TGTGCCAGTAAGGAGGGGGCTCATTCCTACAATGAGCAGTTCTTC.

This chain uses TRBV20-1 with TRBJ2-3; no reliable D call. V gave up 8 bases and J gave up 2 bases, with 11 bases separating them. The germline V gene has CDR1 DFQATT and CDR2 SNEGSKA (reference sequence). The CDR3 contains 12 residues. CDR3 region: CSTNPSTDTQYF. In DNA form, the CDR3 reads TGCAGTACAAATCCTTCCACAGATACGCAGTATTTT.

The table lists this clonotype with a few counts. The chain is built from TRBV10-2 and TRBJ1-6; D remains unclear. The CDR3 is made up of 14 amino acids. V lost 7 bases to trimming and J lost 6 bases, with 13 bases between them. Per the germline V gene, CDR1 is WSHSY and CDR2 is SAAADI. The CDR3 DNA is TGCGCCAGCACCGGGAGGAGTCTTAATTCACCCCTCCACTTT. It translates to CASTGRSLNSPLHF.

This clonotype occurred many times. The rearrangement links TRBV11-2 to TRBJ2-1; the match to TRBD2 covers 10 bases. The CDR3 is made up of 15 amino acids. Losses at the gene ends were 5 bases for V and 9 bases for J; bases not matched to a gene: 10. The V gene's germline CDR1 is SGHAT and CDR2 FQNNGV. The DNA of the CDR3 is TGTGCCAGCAGCCCCTGGGTAGCGGGAGGAGGTGAGCAGTTCTTC. Its protein product is CASSPWVAGGGEQFF.

The chain combines TRBV9 with TRBJ2-5, with a weak D call TRBD2 (5 bases). There are 14 residues in the CDR3. V was shortened by 5 bases and J by 3 bases, with 14 bases between the two germline ends. Germline lookup yields CDR1 SGDLS and CDR2 YYNGEE. CDR3 DNA: TGTGCCAGCAGTGATACTACAGCGGAAGAGACCCAGTACTTC. Translating gives CASSDTTAEETQYF. Full variable domain (remainder filled in from reference TRBV9 and TRBJ2-5): DSGVTQTPKHLITATGQRVTLRCSPRSGDLSVYWYQQSLDQGLQFLIQYYNGEERAKGNILERFSAQQFPDLHSELNLSSLELGDSALYFCASSDTTAEETQYFGPGTRLLVL.

The V and J genes are TRBV11-2 and TRBJ2-1, with 9 nucleotides matching TRBD2. Trimming at V came to 5 bases and at J to 4 bases, leaving 6 bases not matched to a gene. The CDR3 totals 15 residues. Germline V gene data show CDR1 as SGHAT and CDR2 as FQNNGV. The CDR3 loop is CASSLSGSAYNEQFF. CDR3 bases: TGTGCCAGCAGCCTTAGCGGGAGCGCATACAATGAGCAGTTCTTC.

The genes are TRBV10-3 and TRBJ2-3, with D possibly TRBD2 on 5 matching bases. The CDR3 covers 13 residues. V shed 2 bases and J shed 14 bases, with 17 bases lying between them. Looked up from germline, CDR1 is ENHRY and CDR2 is SYGVKD. As DNA, the CDR3 is TGTGCCATCAGTGAGCCGCGGGCCCCTAGCCCGTATTTT. This codes for CAISEPRAPSPYF.

The chain links TRBV25-1 to TRBJ1-2; 7 positions match TRBD1. This CDR3 comprises 12 residues. Germline CDR1 is MGHDK and CDR2 is SYGVNS. Losses at the gene ends were 4 bases for V and 6 bases for J; bases not matched to a gene: 2. Here the CDR3 reads CASSGQGHGYTF. CDR3 in DNA: TGTGCCAGCAGTGGACAGGGACATGGCTACACCTTC.

This clonotype showed up just a few times. The chain combines TRBV29-1 with TRBJ2-7; unclear D gene. The V gene lost 5 bases and the J gene lost 6 bases, with 11 bases spanning the gap. The CDR3 extends over 11 amino acids. From germline, CDR1 is SQVTM and CDR2 ANQGSEA. The CDR3 reads CSVLYGREQYF. The DNA for the CDR3 is TGCAGCGTTCTATACGGGCGCGAGCAGTACTTC.

The chain is built from TRBV5-1 and TRBJ1-4; D is ambiguous. Trimming removed 0 bases from V and 0 bases from J, with 9 bases in between. This CDR3 spans 16 amino acids. Germline lookup yields CDR1 SGHRS and CDR2 YFSETQ. CDR3 nucleotide sequence: TGCGCCAGCAGCTTGGCCAACGGGGCAACTAATGAAAAACTGTTTTTT. Its protein product is CASSLANGATNEKLFF.

This clonotype came up many times. The chain joins TRBV7-7 to TRBJ1-4; 7 nucleotides align to TRBD1. Looked up from germline, CDR1 is SSHAT and CDR2 is FNYEAQ (reference sequence). The CDR3 is 14 amino acids. Trimming took 1 base from V and 5 from J; bases not matched to a gene: 1. The CDR3 protein is CASSLGGQNEKLFF. DNA of the CDR3: TGTGCCAGCAGCTTAGGGGGACAGAATGAAAAACTGTTTTTT.

This CDR3 reads CASSIINEQFF. The CDR3 nucleotides are TGTGCCAGCAGCATCATCAATGAGCAGTTCTTC. The chain uses TRBV12-3 or TRBV12-4 and TRBJ2-1; D not resolved. With 6 bases removed from V and 6 bases from J, the gap between germline ends came to 6 bases. The CDR3 loop spans 11 amino acids.

This clonotype turned up a few times. The J gene is TRBJ2-7, the V gene TRBV7-9; 7 bases are a match to TRBD2. In germline, CDR1 is SEHNR, CDR2 FQNEAQ (reference sequence). This CDR3 is built from 14 residues. The junction had 4 bases not matched to a gene; V was cut back by 5 bases and J by 0 bases. The CDR3 nucleotides are TGTGCCAGCAGCCCGGGACTAAGCTCCTACGAGCAGTACTTC. Translated, it gives CASSPGLSSYEQYF.